Following are 21 T cell receptor beta chains from one sample sequenced in a study of cytotoxic CD8 clonotypes in ibrutinib-treated CLL. Produced via immunoSEQ multiplex PCR; TCRdb's table is partial and in-frame only. The table records roughly 160,000 clones, about four fifths of them present only once. The sample consisted of PBMCs, taken after 24 months of ibrutinib treatment. These TCRs come from a human donor with chronic lymphocytic leukemia.

The chain has TRBV5-4 and TRBJ1-1; no reliable D call. The CDR3 sequence is 16 residues long. CDR1 and CDR2 (germline): SGHNT, YYREEE (reference sequence). Trimming stripped 0 bases from V and 1 base from J, with 13 bases between. As DNA, the CDR3 is TGTGCCAGCAGCTTGGCGGTATCGTGGGGGAACACTGAAGCTTTCTTT. Its translation: CASSLAVSWGNTEAFF.

J is TRBJ1-5 and V is TRBV29-1; 9 bases map to TRBD1. Germline CDR1 is SQVTM and CDR2 is ANQGSEA. V gave up 7 bases and J gave up 5 bases; unmatched junction bases: 15. The CDR3 contains 16 residues. Here the CDR3 reads CSARGFGQGTHQPQHF. CDR3 DNA sequence: TGCAGCGCTCGTGGCTTCGGACAGGGGACACATCAGCCCCAGCATTTT.

The chain recombines TRBV5-1 with TRBJ2-5, with 11 nucleotides matching TRBD2. CDR3 length: 16 amino acids. The germline CDR1 and CDR2 sequences are SGHRS and YFSETQ. The junction had 9 bases not matched to a gene; V was cut back by 3 bases and J by 5 bases. CDR3 in DNA: TGCGCCAGCAGCTCAGGAGAACTAGCGGGAGCGGAGACCCAGTACTTC. This sequence encodes CASSSGELAGAETQYF.

V usage is TRBV2 and J usage is TRBJ1-4; TRBD1 is a possible D gene (5 bases). Germline CDR1 SNHLY, CDR2 FYNNEI. V was shortened by 3 bases and J by 5 bases, with 13 bases between the two germline ends. The CDR3 covers 15 residues. CDR3 sequence reads: CASSDSGRINEKLFF. The CDR3 bases are TGTGCCAGCAGTGATTCGGGACGGATAAATGAAAAACTGTTTTTT. Filled out from reference TRBV2 and TRBJ1-4, the complete variable domain reads EPEVTQTPSHQVTQMGQEVILRCVPISNHLYFYWYRQILGQKVEFLVSFYNNEISEKSEIFDDQFSVERPDGSNFTLKIRSTKLEDSAMYFCASSDSGRINEKLFFGSGTQLSVL.

The chain links TRBV7-9 to TRBJ2-5; TRBD2 agrees at 10 bases. The CDR3 runs 17 residues. Germline CDR1 reads SEHNR; CDR2 reads FQNEAQ (reference sequence). J gave up 4 bases and V 0 bases, and 8 bases lay outside the gene matches. This CDR3 reads CASSLAKAGGPAETQYF. The CDR3 coding sequence is TGTGCCAGCAGCTTAGCCAAAGCGGGGGGGCCGGCAGAGACCCAGTACTTC.

The CDR3 is CASSLGVSPSDAKLFF. CDR3 bases: TGTGCCAGCAGCTTAGGGGTCTCCCCATCAGACGCAAAACTGTTTTTT. The chain is built from TRBV7-2 and TRBJ1-4; D is ambiguous. This CDR3 region has 16 residues. Per germline, CDR1 SGHTA and CDR2 FQGNSA. Trimming left V 1 base short and J 10 bases short, with 19 bases between.

This sequence joins TRBV4-3 and TRBJ1-1; TRBD1 is a possible D gene (5 bases). Germline V lookup: CDR1 LGHNA, CDR2 YSLEER. V lost 1 base and J lost 4, with 19 bases in between. This CDR3 spans 17 amino acids. Here the CDR3 DNA reads TGCGCCAGCAGCCAAGCCGGGTGGGGTCCCGGGACCACTGAAGCTTTCTTT. Protein sequence: CASSQAGWGPGTTEAFF.

V is TRBV19 and J is TRBJ1-1, with D possibly matching TRBD1 (5 bases). CDR1 and CDR2 (germline): LNHDA, SQIVND (reference sequence). Trimming cost V 6 bases and J 5 bases, with 13 bases left between them. The CDR3 covers 13 residues. The CDR3 DNA follows: TGTGCCAGTAGCCCCGGGGGGTGGACTGAAGCTTTCTTT. This codes for CASSPGGWTEAFF.

This rearrangement joins TRBV12-5 to TRBJ1-1; TRBD1 might be the D (6 bases). CDR1 LGHNT and CDR2 FRNRAP come from the germline V gene. The CDR3 length is 16 residues. V shed 5 bases and J shed 2 bases, with 18 bases lying between them. The CDR3 region is CASGLILGGGNTEAFF. For the CDR3, the DNA is TGTGCTAGTGGTCTAATTCTGGGAGGGGGAAACACTGAAGCTTTCTTT. Full variable domain (remainder filled in from reference TRBV12-5 and TRBJ1-1): DARVTQTPRHKVTEMGQEVTMRCQPILGHNTVFWYRQTMMQGLELLAYFRNRAPLDDSGMPKDRFSAEMPDATLATLKIQPSEPRDSAVYFCASGLILGGGNTEAFFGQGTRLTVV.

The CDR3: CAWSVIGGNLATQYF. DNA of the CDR3: TGTGCCTGGAGTGTAATCGGCGGGAACTTGGCTACGCAGTATTTT. This chain joins TRBV30 and TRBJ2-3; tentatively, D is TRBD2 (6 bases). V lost 0 bases and J lost 8, with 18 bases in between. The CDR3 is 15 residues long. Germline V gene sequence: CDR1 GTSNPN, CDR2 SVGIG (reference sequence).

The genes are TRBV19 and TRBJ1-5; a weak D match, TRBD1 (6 bases). Trimming left V 3 bases short and J 7 bases short, with 19 bases between. Germline CDR1 reads LNHDA; CDR2 reads SQIVND (reference sequence). This CDR3 has 16 residues. In DNA form, the CDR3 reads TGTGCCAGTAGTATCGGGGGCGCGGGTTCAGGACAGCCCCAGCATTTT. Protein product: CASSIGGAGSGQPQHF.

This chain joins TRBV7-8 and TRBJ1-2; D gene uncertain. The length of the CDR3 is 14 residues. V was pared by 1 base and J by 4 bases, with 10 bases between. Germline V lookup: CDR1 SGHVS, CDR2 FQNEAQ. The CDR3: CASSLDSSFYGYTF. The CDR3 DNA sequence: TGTGCCAGCAGCTTAGACTCCAGCTTCTATGGCTACACCTTC. Filled out from reference TRBV7-8 and TRBJ1-2, the complete variable domain reads GAGVSQSPRYKVAKRGQDVALRCDPISGHVSLFWYQQALGQGPEFLTYFQNEAQLDKSGLPSDRFFAERPEGSVSTLKIQRTQQEDSAVYLCASSLDSSFYGYTFGSGTRLTVV.

The CDR3 coding sequence is TGTGCCTGTTTAGGACAGGGGAGGTCTGAAGCTTTCTTT. Protein: CACLGQGRSEAFF. The J gene is TRBJ1-1, the V gene TRBV30, with 9 bases that match TRBD1. Germline V gene sequence: CDR1 GTSNPN, CDR2 SVGIG (reference sequence). Germline trimming cut 6 bases from V and 6 bases from J; bases unmatched to any gene: 8. The CDR3 runs to 13 residues.

This chain joins TRBV6-6 and TRBJ1-4; no reliable D call. From germline, CDR1 is MNHNY and CDR2 SVGAGI (reference sequence). The ends were cut back, 7 bases at V and 5 bases at J, with 11 bases in the middle. There are 13 residues in the CDR3. The CDR3 DNA sequence: TGTGCCAGCAAGGGCAGCGGCAATGAAAAACTGTTTTTT. Amino acids: CASKGSGNEKLFF.

The rearrangement joins TRBV11-2 to TRBJ1-5; the D gene is possibly TRBD1 (5 bases). Germline CDR1 and CDR2: SGHAT and FQNNGV. The CDR3 extends over 15 amino acids. V was trimmed by 5 bases and J by 3 bases, leaving 14 bases between them. The CDR3 spells CASSPTAGTNQPQHF. The CDR3 DNA is TGTGCCAGCAGCCCCACCGCGGGGACCAATCAGCCCCAGCATTTT. Complete variable domain (other parts from reference TRBV11-2 and TRBJ1-5): EAGVAQSPRYKIIEKRQSVAFWCNPISGHATLYWYQQILGQGPKLLIQFQNNGVVDDSQLPKDRFSAERLKGVDSTLKIQPAKLEDSAVYLCASSPTAGTNQPQHFGDGTRLSIL.

This clone was recorded only once. The CDR3 nucleotides are TGTGCCAGCAGAGGGACAGGGACTTTCAGCAACTATGGCTACACCTTC. Translation gives CASRGTGTFSNYGYTF. The rearrangement joins TRBV6-6 to TRBJ1-2; 9 bases align to TRBD1. The V gene's germline CDR1 is MNHNY and CDR2 SVGAGI (reference sequence). V shed 6 bases and J 2 bases; nucleotides not matched to a gene: 10. The CDR3 extends over 16 amino acids.

The rearrangement joins TRBV6-5 to TRBJ1-3; D uncertain. The CDR3 is made up of 15 amino acids. The germline CDR1 and CDR2 sequences are MNHEY and SVGAGI. The V and J ends lost 2 bases and 1 base respectively, with 9 bases between them. CDR3 DNA: TGTGCCAGCAGTTACGTGGGTGGTTCTGGAAACACCATATATTTT. It specifies CASSYVGGSGNTIYF.

The chain links TRBV7-9 to TRBJ2-2; D unresolved. Germline CDR1 reads SEHNR; CDR2 reads FQNEAQ (reference sequence). The CDR3 loop spans 14 amino acids. V lost 5 bases to trimming and J lost 5 bases, with 12 bases between them. Here the CDR3 reads CASSLDLLTGELFF. The DNA of the CDR3 is TGTGCCAGCAGCCTGGACCTTTTAACCGGGGAGCTGTTTTTT. Full variable domain (outside the CDR3, taken from reference TRBV7-9 and TRBJ2-2): DTGVSQNPRHKITKRGQNVTFRCDPISEHNRLYWYRQTLGQGPEFLTYFQNEAQLEKSRLLSDRFSAERPKGSFSTLEIQRTEQGDSAMYLCASSLDLLTGELFFGEGSRLTVL.

This clone has only one observation. The chain joins TRBV19 to TRBJ2-1, with 9 bases that match TRBD2. Looked up from germline, CDR1 is LNHDA and CDR2 is SQIVND (reference sequence). The trim removed 7 bases at V and 7 bases at J, leaving 14 bases unmatched. The CDR3 has 16 amino acids. CDR3 amino acids: CASTSGTSLGKNEQFF. In DNA, the CDR3 is TGTGCCAGTACCTCCGGGACTAGCCTTGGCAAAAATGAGCAGTTCTTC.

The CDR3: CASTLASGRANEQFF. CDR3 nucleotide sequence: TGCGCCAGCACCTTAGCTAGCGGGAGGGCCAATGAGCAGTTCTTC. V and J are TRBV5-1 and TRBJ2-1, with 12 bases that match TRBD2. This CDR3 spans 15 amino acids. Germline CDR1 is SGHRS and CDR2 is YFSETQ. V dropped 6 bases and J dropped 6; count of bases not matched to a gene: 7.

The V and J genes are TRBV11-3 and TRBJ2-5; 9 nucleotides align to TRBD1. Germline V gene sequence: CDR1 SGHNT, CDR2 YENEEA. The CDR3 sequence is 13 residues long. V was pared by 6 bases and J by 5 bases, with 4 bases of the junction left unmatched. Here the CDR3 DNA reads TGTGCCAGCAGTAACGGACAGGGGGAGACCCAGTACTTC. Protein: CASSNGQGETQYF.